This T cell receptor beta chain was captured by sequencing in a study of cytomegalovirus exposure and HLA in healthy donors (dated by TCRdb to 2016 to 2017). For the study in its entirety: An earlier analysis of approximately 640 of the donors reported about 290 Gb of sequence data and about 100 million unique TCR beta sequences from about 179 million T cells. Typing coverage varied by locus: roughly 620-640 donors for A, B, C, DRB1 and DQB1; more than 500 for DQA1; around 570 for DPA1; approximately 450 for DPB1. Donor age, sex, ethnicity and CMV serostatus were compiled together with the repertoire data. Every discovery cohort repertoire had been produced on one sequencing platform. A later analysis re-examined previously published TCR beta repertoires from around 670 donors and added high-resolution HLA genotyping to investigate patterns of TCR occurrence. Of the 300 to 500 genotyped donors, 75% to 85% were placed in the genetic ancestry cluster associated with self-reported Caucasian donors. Besides the first cohort of around 670 subjects, a separate validation cohort made up of 120 or so different subjects was used. The study was designed to test whether signatures of past pathogen exposure could be identified by cataloging public T cell receptors. Rather than using new phenotypic data, the later analysis identified candidate immune exposures from TCR beta sequences and from how often those sequences occurred across donors. The study used immunosequencing to profile the T cell repertoires of 666 subjects and linked those repertoires to cytomegalovirus serostatus. Both class I and class II loci were covered by HLA typing, at four-digit resolution. An earlier analysis of 587 of the donors used high-throughput TCR beta sequencing to judge whether each TCR beta V gene segment behaved as functional or pseudogenic. Across some 400 genotyped donors of the cohort, an average of approximately 240,000 unique TCR beta nucleotide sequences per donor were sequenced, and approximately 17% of those sequences were non-productive. A later genetic analysis used genome-wide SNP genotypes for about 55% of the 666 donors, treating that subset as a discovery cohort. About 330 gigabases of sequencing data and roughly 80 million unique TCR sequences made up an early release that covered approximately 650 HLA-typed donors. Four or five DR-DQ haplotypes were handled as single units for association and clustering, since linkage in the cohort was strong. High-throughput TCR immunosequencing, statistical association of individual TCRs with disease status, and machine learning were combined to predict cytomegalovirus infection status. What the work shows at the level of the full study, not this receptor alone: According to a later analysis, TCR association rates differed among HLA loci, with DRB1 alleles showing the most associated TCRs and HLA-C alleles showing the fewest. The study gave a list of roughly 150 TCR beta chains associated with cytomegalovirus. The authors suggested that the approach could potentially be generalized to other disease states and immunological phenotypes. Some IMGT-functional V segments, including TRBV6-2 and TRBV6-3, could not be told apart with the 87-base-pair reads, so those segments were excluded. A later analysis reported that several top co-occurrence clusters appeared linked to parvovirus B19, influenza, CMV and Epstein-Barr virus. A later genetic analysis reported fewer N-insertions in productive TCRs among donors in an Asian-associated ancestry cluster than the roughly 700-donor mean. Correlated functional status among segregating V segments might be attributable to linkage disequilibrium, but an unknown experimental factor could not be ruled out. A later genetic analysis associated a missense DCLRE1C variant with V-gene and J-gene trimming of TCR beta chains, and an independent cohort replicated the association. While some public TCRs were present in many individuals, most TCR sequences turned up only very rarely across donors. Three of the identified cytomegalovirus-associated TCR beta chains were confirmed in vitro to be specific for cytomegalovirus antigens. Because counts were too low, more than 15 rarely observed V segments, including chromosome 9 orphons, were left out of the earlier analysis of a few hundred of the donors. CMV serostatus was the only immune exposure information available for the cohort. Because HLA typing was missing for some donors at each locus, association tests included only the typed subset. Broadly in line with IMGT annotations, most TCR beta V segments showed up in productive rearrangements about 90% or about 30% of the time in an earlier analysis of under 700 of the donors. The sequencing pipeline was judged likely to have produced a cluster of highly shared sequence variants as a technical artifact. Assigning TCR associations to individual alleles was difficult when HLA alleles, especially DR and DQ, strongly co-occurred. The cohort was sequenced for TCR beta chains only, and without alpha or paired-chain data the features that could be detected were limited. At a false discovery rate of 0.05, a later analysis linked around 15,000 TCR beta sequences to specific HLA alleles. Sequencing depth was assumed to be roughly uniform across donors in the presence/absence analyses, though that assumption may not hold. A further reported finding was that TCR beta sequences accurately predicted the HLA-A and HLA-B alleles for most subjects in the first cohort. Most CMV-associated TCR beta chains appeared to be HLA-restricted in a later analysis, and the HLA associations seemed to be driven largely by CMV exposure. The classifier was reported to diagnose cytomegalovirus status with high specificity and sensitivity in both the original and validation cohorts. A later analysis found that HLA-associated TCR beta chains were more clonally expanded and had lower generation probabilities than equally common non-associated chains.

On this clone: This receptor's antigen is unknown. No per-base quality is available; no much larger clone lies one base away.

The library relied on the immunoSEQ multiplex PCR assay. The multiplex PCR relied on a mix of 60 forward primers for TCR Vbeta segments and 13 reverse primers for TCR Jbeta segments. The CDR3 region of rearranged TCR beta genes was amplified from genomic DNA with a multiplex PCR assay. The amplified TCR beta libraries were sequenced on the Illumina HiSeq System as 87-base-pair reads. Turning to the authors' computational methods: A later analysis tallied roughly 78 million unique TCR beta chains across the 666 repertoires, and about 12 million of those chains were shared by two or more donors. A nearest-neighbor algorithm error-corrected the raw reads and collapsed the reads into unique sequences, merging closely related sequences to remove PCR and sequencing errors. Alignment of CDR3 sequences to IMGT reference sequences was used to assign V, D and J gene segments. Each retained sequence needed at least a six-nucleotide match to both a V gene segment and a J gene segment. Rearrangements were classified as productive when the CDR3 lacked stop codons and remained in frame with V and J, and all other rearrangements were classified as non-productive. Following IMGT convention, CDR3 was defined as the stretch from the second conserved V-encoded cysteine up to the conserved J-encoded phenylalanine. Sequences without an unambiguous match to a single V gene segment were excluded from the earlier analysis of approximately 560 of the donors. An earlier analysis of under 750 of the donors called V segments functional above 56.7% productive rearrangements and segregating when the between-donor standard deviation exceeded 5%. To diagnose cytomegalovirus status from the catalog of TCR beta chain sequences, a statistical classification framework was built. A later analysis assigned V and J genes by comparing TCR nucleotide sequences with IMGT/GENE-DB human TR gene sequences. The TCRdist pipeline was used in a later analysis to assign CDR3 sequences and most-parsimonious VDJ recombination scenarios. In a later analysis, every TCR beta chain was defined by the combination of its CDR3 amino acid sequence and its V-gene family, and reads without a unique V-gene family were dropped. To address suspected cross-contamination and a sequencing artifact, a later analysis removed around 600 highly shared, low-generation-probability nucleotide sequences. In a later analysis, a clonal expansion index was calculated for each public chain from normalized within-repertoire ranks of inferred template counts. In a later analysis, generation probabilities were computed with a VDJ recombination model fitted to out-of-frame rearrangements, and the resulting probabilities were checked against IGoR. In a later analysis, TCR-TCR, TCR-HLA and TCR-CMV co-occurrence was scored with hypergeometric tests, and a repertoire-size bias correction was applied to TCR pairs. A later analysis estimated false discovery rates by permuting HLA or CMV assignments 20 times. In a later analysis, co-occurring TCRs were grouped with DBSCAN, and TCRdist sequence similarity was added when clustering was performed within HLA-allele-positive subsets. Repertoires with fewer than 30,000 or more than 120,000 public chains were left out of co-occurrence clustering, as were a handful of repertoires with anomalous nucleotide sharing. TCRdb stores this immuneACCESS table with in-frame sequences only. Part of the clones is absent; in the studies checked, under half of the shortfall reflects unresolved V genes, and no reason is known for the rest. V and J calls plus clone size are reproduced from that table; the DNA served to infer D and trimming. The sample has 210,000 or so clones on record, 77% of them singletons. The top ten clonotypes cover roughly 2.1% of the sample.

V is reduced by 5 bases and J by 2 bases, leaving a spacing of 11 bases between them. Reading from cysteine to phenylalanine, the CDR3 counts 14 amino acids. The sequence is cut down to CDR3 DNA, 42 bases in frame from base 1. CDR1 SGHTA and CDR2 FQGNSA were looked up in the germline V gene. The cohort consisted of approximately 670 healthy bone marrow donors. Cohort members were all nominally healthy when sampled, although unrecorded immune exposures were likely present. The donor tested CMV seropositive and was one of the 289 seropositive cohort members. A peripheral blood sample was collected from each donor, and TCR beta sequencing was performed on peripheral blood mononuclear cells. Genomic DNA was extracted from the blood cell samples with the Qiagen DNeasy Blood Extraction Kit.

Material for sequencing was PBMCs. The sequence is built from TRBV7-2 and TRBJ2-3, with the D gene call left open. This receptor was identified in a woman aged 30 to 39 in good health and CMV-seropositive. The bases read TGTGCCAGCAGCGCCGGGTTAGCCACAGATACGCAGTATTTT. The translation is CASSAGLATDTQYF.